A selection of T cell receptor beta chains follows, all from one sample in a study of shared clonotypes between healthy human individuals. Clones were read by immunoSEQ multiplex PCR, and TCRdb kept only the in-frame ones, dropping some. This table has some 2.3 million clones, 93% appearing once. The material sequenced was naive CD4+ T cells from PBMCs. The receptors derive from a man in his late teens or twenties in good health. Some clones in this sample may be carry-over from other donors' samples. The CDR3 runs from the conserved cysteine through the conserved F or W. The order of the fields is J gene, D gene, V gene, CDR3 protein. A D gene is named only where the DNA matches it firmly.

TRBJ2-7 - TRBV9 CASSRPLPWTDTYEQYF
TRBJ2-7 - TRBV28 CASSLTAYEQYF
TRBJ1-2 - TRBV28 CASSQTTLSNYGYTF
TRBJ2-5 - TRBV28 CASSSDRPETQYF
TRBJ1-5 - TRBV6-5 CASSYQGGQPQHF
TRBJ2-3 - TRBV29-1 CSVGGRTDTQYF
TRBJ1-1 TRBD1 TRBV7-9 CASSLTSGTGGMNTEAFF
TRBJ2-3 - TRBV29-1 CSVEVRTRAIDTQYF
TRBJ1-2 - TRBV5-6 CASSLAVTLYGYTF
TRBJ2-3 TRBD1 TRBV7-2 CASSLTGRGDTQYF
TRBJ1-4 TRBD1 TRBV5-1 CASSSAPGQVNEKLFF
TRBJ2-7 TRBD2 TRBV5-1 CASSLTGTSGYEQYF
TRBJ2-5 TRBD1 TRBV9 CASSVGQGIGETQYF
TRBJ2-7 TRBD1 TRBV9 CASSQTGVSYEQYF
TRBJ2-1 TRBD2 TRBV10-3 CAISESILAGLDEQFF
- - TRBV30 CAWRDSSYEQYF
TRBJ1-3 - TRBV7-3 CASSLYGNSGNTIYF
TRBJ1-1 TRBD1 TRBV5-5 CASSLRTGLNTEAFF
TRBJ2-3 TRBD2 TRBV28 CASSLVAGGPPDTQYF
TRBJ1-2 TRBD1 TRBV28 CASSFRGGDGYTF
TRBJ2-7 - TRBV29-1 CSAQILTGNEQYF
TRBJ2-5 - TRBV7-8 CASSLLVGAEKETQYF
TRBJ2-3 - TRBV7-2 CASSSRLLVGDTQYF
TRBJ1-3 - TRBV5-1 CASSLGGDGNTIYF
TRBJ1-5 - TRBV19 CASWSWGSNQPQHF
TRBJ1-1 - TRBV5-8 CASSWAGASTEAFF
TRBJ2-1 - TRBV7-9 CASSLNPSNEQFF
TRBJ1-1 - TRBV2 CASNRGEAATEAFF
TRBJ2-3 - TRBV6-6 CASSRGGDTQYF
TRBJ1-2 - TRBV7-9 CASSLGAARQGLYGYTF
TRBJ1-5 - TRBV5-5 CASSWMGDNQPQHF
TRBJ2-6 TRBD2 TRBV25-1 CATSGGPSSGANVLTF
TRBJ2-7 TRBD1 TRBV7-8 CASSPRRDRGRREQYF
TRBJ2-7 - TRBV11-3 CASSLTRLNEQYF
TRBJ1-4 - TRBV5-5 CASSLDDNEKLFF
TRBJ2-5 - TRBV6-5 CASSSQGLSKETQYF
TRBJ2-7 - TRBV9 CASSVGDISYEQYF
TRBJ2-7 TRBD2 TRBV18 CASSPWGREDEQYF